This is a list of T cell receptor beta chains from one sample in a study of T cells in Graves' hyperthyroidism and ophthalmopathy. TCRdb processed the multiplex PCR reads anew with MiXCR; each CDR3 protein has one entry. The sample gives roughly 700,000 distinct CDR3 sequences, roughly 32% of which show up once; around 32% is in the top ten. Sequenced: blood. The receptors shown here come from a woman aged 40 to 55 with Graves' hyperthyroidism. The CDR3 runs from the conserved cysteine through the conserved F or W. A D gene is named only where the DNA matches it firmly. Size is omitted from some rows. Given values are once, few, many or a class for expanded clones.

V gene	J gene	clone size	D gene	CDR3 DNA	CDR3 protein
TRBV27	TRBJ1-2	-	-	TGTGCCAGCAGTCCCTTAGGTCCTACAATCTATGGCTACACCTTC	CASSPLGPTIYGYTF
TRBV7-3	TRBJ2-7	many	-	TGTGCCAGCAGTGCCATACCCCCGGGATACTACGAGCAGTACTTC	CASSAIPPGYYEQYF
TRBV5-6	TRBJ1-2	-	-	TGTGCCAGCAGCTTAATGGCAGCTGAAAACAACTATGGCTACACCTTC	CASSLMAAENNYGYTF
TRBV19	TRBJ2-2	-	-	TGTGCCAGTACTCTGACAGGGAACACCGGGGAGCTGTTTTTT	CASTLTGNTGELFF
TRBV6-5	TRBJ2-5	few	TRBD1	TGTGCCAGCAGTGCCCGCCCCGGGACAGCCCAAGAGACCCAGTACTTC	CASSARPGTAQETQYF
TRBV19	TRBJ1-1	many	-	TGTGCCAGTAGTAGGACAGCCCCTACTTTAGCTTTCTTT	CASSRTAPTLAFF
TRBV12-3/TRBV12-4	TRBJ1-2	-	-	TGTGCCAGCAGTTTACCCCCCGGGGATCATGGCTACACCTTC	CASSLPPGDHGYTF
TRBV27	TRBJ1-6	-	-	TGTGCCAGCAGTTTACGAAGGAATAATTCACCCCTCCACTTT	CASSLRRNNSPLHF
TRBV5-4	TRBJ1-5	once	-	TGTGCCAGCAGCTTGAGTGGTGATTCGGGAAACAATCAGCCCCAGCATTTT	CASSLSGDSGNNQPQHF
TRBV4-3	TRBJ2-7	-	TRBD1	TGCGCCAGCAGCCAAGTAACAGGGGCCTCCTACGAGCAGTACTTC	CASSQVTGASYEQYF
TRBV19	TRBJ2-7	-	-	TGTGCCAGCGGGAGTGGATACGAGCAGTACTTC	CASGSGYEQYF
TRBV20-1	TRBJ2-1	-	-	TGCAGTGCTAGAGATATCGGGACATACAATGAGCAGTTCTTC	CSARDIGTYNEQFF
TRBV7-2	TRBJ2-7	-	TRBD2	TGTGCCAGCAGCTTAGGGATTAGCGGGAGGGCCGAGTTCTTC	CASSLGISGRAEFF
TRBV7-9	TRBJ2-7	few	-	TGTGCCAGCAGCCCAGGGGGGGCTCTCCCAACAGGGCAGTACTTC	CASSPGGALPTGQYF